These 26 T cell receptor beta chains were sequenced from one sample in a study of T cells in Graves' hyperthyroidism and ophthalmopathy. It was RNA transcripts that yielded the amplified TCR beta CDR3 regions. The TCR CDR3 was amplified in a first-round RT-PCR using the HTBI primer set. MiXCR was run by TCRdb on the multiplex PCR reads, yielding one entry per CDR3 protein. The sample records approximately 25,000 distinct CDR3 sequences, nearly 45% being singletons. The sequenced sample consisted of blood. The receptors stem from a woman in her twenties or thirties with Graves' hyperthyroidism.

This clonotype appeared many times. V usage is TRBV13 and J usage is TRBJ2-2; weak D call: TRBD1 (6 bases). V was trimmed by 3 bases and J by 5 bases, leaving 13 bases between them. CDR3 length: 15 residues. Germline V CDR1 and CDR2: PRHDT, FYEKMQ (reference sequence). For the CDR3, the DNA is TGTGCCAGCAGCTTTGAAGGGGGAGCGACCGGGGAGCTGTTTTTT. This codes for CASSFEGGATGELFF.

The chain joins TRBV20-1 to TRBJ1-1, with a tentative D call TRBD1 (6 bases). Trimming removed 0 bases at V and 1 base at J, with 6 bases between. CDR3 size: 13 residues. Germline CDR1 is DFQATT and CDR2 is SNEGSKA (reference sequence). The CDR3 DNA is TGCAGTGCTAGAGACAGGGGGAACACTGAAGCTTTCTTT. The encoded protein is CSARDRGNTEAFF.

The rearrangement joins TRBV20-1 to TRBJ2-7; no reliable D call. The CDR3 is 12 amino acids. Germline assignment: CDR1 DFQATT and CDR2 SNEGSKA (reference sequence). Between the trimmed V and J ends, which lost 2 bases and 2 bases, there was a span of 7 bases. CDR3 in amino acids: CSARRWTYEQYF. The CDR3, as DNA: TGCAGTGCTAGACGGTGGACCTACGAGCAGTACTTC.

The sample holds many counts of this clonotype. The chain couples TRBV28 to TRBJ1-2, with 8 bases that match TRBD1. Trimming removed 6 bases from V and 8 bases from J; junction bases left unmatched: 11. The CDR3 runs to 14 residues. The germline gives CDR1 MDHEN, CDR2 SYDVKM. CDR3 sequence: CASRPAGGTGGYTF. The CDR3 DNA is TGTGCCAGCAGACCGGCGGGGGGGACAGGAGGCTACACCTTC.

For this clonotype: One junction end does not reproduce the germline sequence, and a read error may be involved. V and J are TRBV2 and TRBJ2-3; possible D gene TRBD2, 8 bases. The CDR3 covers 12 residues. Per the germline V gene, CDR1 is SNHLY and CDR2 is FYNNEI. In DNA, the CDR3 is TGTGCCAGCCAGCGGGGGACAGATACGCAGTGTTTT. This encodes CASQRGTDTQCF.

The V gene is TRBV20-1, the J gene TRBJ2-1; D might be TRBD1 or TRBD2, each matching 5 bases. The germline V gene encodes CDR1 DFQATT and CDR2 SNEGSKA (reference sequence). The CDR3 spans 11 residues. The V end lost 5 bases, the J end lost 13 bases, and 15 bases lay between the germline ends. The CDR3 loop reads CSAQSGTPQFF. The CDR3 nucleotides are TGCAGTGCTCAAAGTGGGACGCCTCAGTTCTTC.

The chain is built from TRBV12-3 or TRBV12-4 and TRBJ1-2, with 7 bases that match TRBD1. With 5 bases clipped from V and 5 bases from J, the junction kept 5 bases outside the gene matches. This CDR3 is 13 amino acids long. The DNA of the CDR3 is TGTGCCAGCAGTGCTGACAGGGTATATGGCTACACCTTC. Protein: CASSADRVYGYTF.

This clonotype was seen many times. The chain carries TRBV4-1 and TRBJ1-4; no clear D. Trimming shortened V by 7 bases and J by 0 bases, and 21 bases separated the two germline ends. The CDR3 extends over 18 amino acids. The germline V gene encodes CDR1 MGHRA and CDR2 YSYEKL. The CDR3 nucleotides read TGCGCCAGCACCACCTGGCCCTCCGCCGGCGCAACTAATGAAAAACTGTTTTTT. It codes for CASTTWPSAGATNEKLFF.

This clonotype has at least ten counts. CDR3 sequence reads: CASSQGLAGYYEQYF. The CDR3 region has the DNA TGTGCCAGCAGCCAGGGGCTAGCGGGATACTACGAGCAGTACTTC. The chain combines TRBV4-2 with TRBJ2-7; 9 nucleotides match TRBD2. The CDR3 totals 15 residues. Germline V lookup: CDR1 LGHNA, CDR2 YNFKEQ. Trimming took 3 bases from V and 3 from J; bases not matched to a gene: 6.

This clonotype is judged medium-sized. The chain couples TRBV6-5 to TRBJ1-6; D is unresolved. Germline values: CDR1 MNHEY, CDR2 SVGAGI. The germline V and J ends were trimmed by 6 bases and 4 bases, with 4 bases remaining between them. There are 12 residues in the CDR3. In DNA, the CDR3 is TGTGCCAGCAGCTCTTATAATTCACCCCTCCACTTT. This gives the protein CASSSYNSPLHF.

Many counts were recorded for this clonotype. The V and J genes are TRBV6-5 and TRBJ2-7, with D possibly TRBD1 on 6 matching bases. Germline loops: CDR1 MNHEY, CDR2 SVGAGI. V dropped 6 bases and J dropped 6 bases, with 18 bases sitting between them. This CDR3 comprises 14 residues. The CDR3 sequence: CASRLQGPAFEQYF. CDR3 DNA sequence: TGTGCCAGCAGACTACAGGGCCCCGCTTTCGAGCAGTACTTC.

In this sample, this clonotype turned up many times. CDR3 DNA: TGTGCCAGCAGCCAAGAGGGGGCAGGGCAGGGACCAGATACGCAGTATTTT. Its translation: CASSQEGAGQGPDTQYF. The rearrangement uses TRBV4-2 and TRBJ2-3; D possibly corresponds to TRBD1 (6 bases). This CDR3 is built from 17 residues. Trimming removed 0 bases at V and 4 bases at J, with 17 bases between. CDR1 is LGHNA, CDR2 YNFKEQ, per germline.

This clonotype has ten or more counts. The chain joins TRBV7-2 to TRBJ2-7, with D possibly matching TRBD2 (6 bases). In germline, CDR1 is SGHTA, CDR2 FQGNSA. The CDR3 has 14 residues. V lost 3 bases, J lost 7 bases, and 16 bases lay in between. In DNA form, the CDR3 reads TGTGCCAGCAGCTTGGGACTTTCCCCTCGGGAGCAGTACTTC. Its translation: CASSLGLSPREQYF.

This clonotype came up many times. A much larger clone sits a single nucleotide away, making a read error possible. The chain links TRBV9 to TRBJ2-1, with 8 bases that match TRBD2. This CDR3 has 16 amino acids. The germline gives CDR1 SGDLS, CDR2 YYNGEE. The CDR3 DNA follows: TGTGCCCGCAGCGTACCGGGACTAGGTCACTTCAATGAGCAGTTCTTC. Its protein product is CARSVPGLGHFNEQFF.

In its sample, this clonotype was seen many times. This chain connects TRBV5-4 to TRBJ2-2, with D uncertain. This CDR3 spans 14 amino acids. The germline V gene has CDR1 SGHNT and CDR2 YYREEE (reference sequence). V was pared by 4 bases and J by 0 bases, with 7 bases between. CDR3 in amino acids: CASSATSNTGELFF. The CDR3 DNA sequence: TGTGCCAGCAGCGCTACTTCGAACACCGGGGAGCTGTTTTTT. The full variable domain, completed using reference TRBV5-4 and TRBJ2-2, is ETGVTQSPTHLIKTRGQQVTLRCSSQSGHNTVSWYQQALGQGPQFIFQYYREEENGRGNFPPRFSGLQFPNYSSELNVNALELDDSALYLCASSATSNTGELFFGEGSRLTVL.

The gene calls are TRBV10-3 and TRBJ2-7; 10 bases fit TRBD1. The CDR3 loop spans 13 amino acids. The V gene's germline CDR1 is ENHRY and CDR2 SYGVKD. V lost 10 bases to trimming and J lost 3 bases; unmatched junction nucleotides: 6. CDR3 nucleotide sequence: TGTGCCACACGGACAGGGGGAGACTACGAGCAGTACTTC. This sequence encodes CATRTGGDYEQYF.

This clonotype counts as medium-sized (0.01 to 0.1%). V gene TRBV10-1 combines with J gene TRBJ1-1; D remains ambiguous. Looked up from germline, CDR1 is WNHNN and CDR2 is SYGVQD (reference sequence). This CDR3 has 12 residues. Trimming stripped 5 bases from V and 2 bases from J, with 6 bases between. The CDR3 region is CASSRSNTEAFF. In nucleotides, the CDR3 is TGCGCCAGCAGTCGGAGCAACACTGAAGCTTTCTTT.

As to this clonotype: The junction does not match germline at one end; this may be a read error. V gene TRBV11-3 combines with J gene TRBJ2-5; D ambiguous. The CDR3 extends over 11 amino acids. The germline V gene has CDR1 SGHNT and CDR2 YENEEA. The DNA of the CDR3 is TGCGCCAGCAGCAAAGGAGAGACCCAGTACTTC. Translation: CASSKGETQYF.

A word on this clonotype: Compared with germline, one end of the junction differs, possibly owing to a read error. The chain combines TRBV7-3 with TRBJ1-1; D ambiguous. The CDR3 is 13 amino acids. Germline values: CDR1 SGHTA, CDR2 FQGTGA. The CDR3 protein is CASSLSQNTEASF. The CDR3 DNA reads TGTGCCAGCAGCTTGAGTCAGAACACTGAAGCCTCCTTT.

This clonotype was seen at least ten times. The chain has TRBV27 and TRBJ1-3, with TRBD1 identical over 9 bases. The CDR3 loop spans 16 amino acids. The trim removed 10 bases at V and 8 bases at J, leaving 18 bases unmatched. Looked up from germline, CDR1 is MNHEY and CDR2 is SMNVEV (reference sequence). DNA of the CDR3: TGTGCCACCCGCCCTTCGTGGGACAGGGTGTGGGACACCATATATTTT. Protein sequence: CATRPSWDRVWDTIYF.

In regard to this clonotype: One junction end disagrees with the germline gene, perhaps due to a read error. This chain links TRBV12-3 or TRBV12-4 with TRBJ1-3; D remains unclear. The CDR3 covers 16 residues. The CDR3 DNA follows: TGTGCCAGCAGAGCCGCATCTGTTCTCTCTGTAAACACCATATATTTT. The encoded protein is CASRAASVLSVNTIYF.

V usage is TRBV20-1 and J usage is TRBJ2-1, with 10 bases fitting TRBD2. Trimming took 6 bases from V and 13 from J; bases not matched to a gene: 9. The germline V gene has CDR1 DFQATT and CDR2 SNEGSKA (reference sequence). The CDR3 consists of 12 residues. CDR3 DNA sequence: TGCAGTGCACCATCTAGCGGGAGTAGTCAGTTCTTC. Residues: CSAPSSGSSQFF.

The chain uses TRBV6-4 and TRBJ1-1, with D tentatively TRBD1 (6 bases). The V gene's germline CDR1 is MRHNA and CDR2 SNTAGT. The CDR3 is made up of 13 amino acids. With 5 bases removed from V and 6 bases from J, the gap between germline ends came to 13 bases. The CDR3: CASSQGGNAEAFF. The CDR3 DNA follows: TGTGCCAGCAGTCAAGGGGGAAACGCTGAAGCTTTCTTT.

This clonotype ranks as medium-sized (0.01 to 0.1%). The chain uses TRBV2 and TRBJ2-7; the D gene is possibly TRBD2 (6 bases). The CDR3 is 13 amino acids. Per the germline V gene, CDR1 is SNHLY and CDR2 is FYNNEI. The V end lost 5 bases, the J end lost 4 bases, and 12 bases lay between the germline ends. In nucleotides, the CDR3 is TGTGCCAGCAGTCTCGCACTAGCTTACGAGCAGTACTTC. It encodes CASSLALAYEQYF. The variable domain in full, completed from reference TRBV2 and TRBJ2-7, reads EPEVTQTPSHQVTQMGQEVILRCVPISNHLYFYWYRQILGQKVEFLVSFYNNEISEKSEIFDDQFSVERPDGSNFTLKIRSTKLEDSAMYFCASSLALAYEQYFGPGTRLTVT.

Concerning this clonotype itself: The CDR3 does not close with the conserved phenylalanine or tryptophan, likely indicating a read error. Because the CDR3's place on the DNA is in doubt, the DNA is left out and the CDR3 is given as listed by TCRdb. This chain connects TRBV27 to TRBJ2-7. Germline V CDR1 and CDR2: MNHEY, SMNVEV (reference sequence). The CDR3 has 8 amino acids, counting both end residues. The CDR3 spells CASSFLIL.

Within the sample, this clonotype is medium-sized. This chain joins TRBV19 and TRBJ1-4; the D is unclear. CDR1 and CDR2 from the germline V gene are LNHDA and SQIVND (reference sequence). The CDR3 extends over 14 amino acids. V was cut by 5 bases and J by 7 bases, with 14 bases left in between. The CDR3 DNA follows: TGTGCCAGTAGTGTCCCGGTTTCGGGTGAAAAACTGTTTTTT. This translates into CASSVPVSGEKLFF. The complete variable domain, with remaining parts taken from reference TRBV19 and TRBJ1-4, reads DGGITQSPKYLFRKEGQNVTLSCEQNLNHDAMYWYRQDPGQGLRLIYYSQIVNDFQKGDIAEGYSVSREKKESFPLTVTSAQKNPTAFYLCASSVPVSGEKLFFGSGTQLSVL.